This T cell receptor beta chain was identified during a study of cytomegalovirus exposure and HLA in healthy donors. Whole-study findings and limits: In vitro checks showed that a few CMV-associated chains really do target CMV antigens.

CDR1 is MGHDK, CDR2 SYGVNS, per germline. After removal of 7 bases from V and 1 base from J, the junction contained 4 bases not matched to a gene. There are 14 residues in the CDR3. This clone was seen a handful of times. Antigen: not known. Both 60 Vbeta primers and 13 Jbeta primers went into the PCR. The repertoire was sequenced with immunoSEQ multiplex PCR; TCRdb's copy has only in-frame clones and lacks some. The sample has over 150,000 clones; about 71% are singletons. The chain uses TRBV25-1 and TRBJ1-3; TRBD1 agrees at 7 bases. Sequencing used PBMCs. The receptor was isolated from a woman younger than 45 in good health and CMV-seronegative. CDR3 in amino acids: CASTNRGSGNTIYF. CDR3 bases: TGTGCCAGCACAAACAGGGGATCTGGAAACACCATATATTTT.